The entry below gives a single T cell receptor beta chain sequence along with its context. The CDR3 has 11 residues. The V gene lost 3 bases and the J gene lost 8 bases, with 10 bases spanning the gap. Germline V gene data show CDR1 as DFQATT and CDR2 as SNEGSKA (reference sequence). These data are taken from a study of blood T cell repertoires in COVID-19. Background on the study: The analysed material was cDNA or gDNA that came from T cells, B-cell-depleted T cells, or PBMCs.

Methods used by the authors: Researchers report that nucleated cell counts were estimated from reference gene primer amplification. Method: immunoSEQ multiplex PCR; TCRdb's copy keeps in-frame clones and lacks some. Clone size and the V and J calls come from that table; the DNA yielded D and trimming. Of around 130,000 clones listed, more than 70% are singletons. Sequences were obtained from peripheral blood. The chain employs TRBV20-1 and TRBJ1-2; D is undetermined. The source is a woman in her 30s who had recovered from COVID-19. The DNA for the CDR3 is TGCAGTGCTAGCGCAGGAGGAGGCTACACCTTC. Translated, it gives CSASAGGGYTF.